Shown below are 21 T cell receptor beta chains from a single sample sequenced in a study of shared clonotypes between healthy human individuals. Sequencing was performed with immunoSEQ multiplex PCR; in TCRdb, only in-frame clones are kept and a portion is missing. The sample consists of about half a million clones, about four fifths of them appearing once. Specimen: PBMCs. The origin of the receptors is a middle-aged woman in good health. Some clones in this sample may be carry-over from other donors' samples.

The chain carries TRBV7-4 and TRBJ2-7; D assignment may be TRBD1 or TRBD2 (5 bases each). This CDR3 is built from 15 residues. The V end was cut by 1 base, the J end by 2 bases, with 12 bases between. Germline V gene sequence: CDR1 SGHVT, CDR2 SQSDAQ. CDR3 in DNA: TGTGCCAGCAGCTTAGTGGGGGTCCGCACCTACGAGCAGTACTTC. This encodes CASSLVGVRTYEQYF. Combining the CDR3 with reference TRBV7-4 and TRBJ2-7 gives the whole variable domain GAGVSQSPRYKVAKRGRDVALRCDSISGHVTLYWYRQTLGQGSEVLTYSQSDAQRDKSGRPSGRFSAERPERSVSTLKIQRTEQGDSAVYLCASSLVGVRTYEQYFGPGTRLTVT.

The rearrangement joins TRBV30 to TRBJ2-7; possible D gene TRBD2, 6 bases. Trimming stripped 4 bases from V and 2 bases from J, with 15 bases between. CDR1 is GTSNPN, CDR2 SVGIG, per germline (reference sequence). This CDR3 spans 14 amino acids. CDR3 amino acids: CAWKWRGGTYEQYF. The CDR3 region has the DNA TGTGCCTGGAAGTGGCGGGGAGGAACCTACGAGCAGTACTTC.

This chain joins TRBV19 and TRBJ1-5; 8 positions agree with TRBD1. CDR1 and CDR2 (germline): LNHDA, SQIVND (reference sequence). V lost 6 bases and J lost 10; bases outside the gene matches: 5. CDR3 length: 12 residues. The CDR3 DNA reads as TGTGCCAGTAGCACGCAGGGGGCACCCCAGCATTTT. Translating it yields CASSTQGAPQHF.

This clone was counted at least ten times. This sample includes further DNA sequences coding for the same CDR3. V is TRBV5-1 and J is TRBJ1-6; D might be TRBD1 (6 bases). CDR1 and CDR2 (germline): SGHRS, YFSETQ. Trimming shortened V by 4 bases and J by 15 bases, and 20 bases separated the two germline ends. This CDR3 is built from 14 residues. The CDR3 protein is CASSLGTRAVDLHF. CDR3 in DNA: TGCGCCAGCAGCCTAGGGACACGGGCTGTGGACCTCCACTTT.

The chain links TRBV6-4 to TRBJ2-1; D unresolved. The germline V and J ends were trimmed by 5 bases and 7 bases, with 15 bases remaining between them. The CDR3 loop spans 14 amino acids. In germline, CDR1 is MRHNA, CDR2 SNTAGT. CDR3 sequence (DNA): TGTGCCAGCAGTAGGGATCCCACAAGTAATGAGCAGTTCTTC. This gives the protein CASSRDPTSNEQFF.

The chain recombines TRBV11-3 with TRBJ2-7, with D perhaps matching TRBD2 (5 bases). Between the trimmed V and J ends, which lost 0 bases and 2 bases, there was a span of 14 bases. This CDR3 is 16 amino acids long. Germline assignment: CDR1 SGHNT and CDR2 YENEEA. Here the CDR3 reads CASSLDLRVRTYEQYF. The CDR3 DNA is TGTGCCAGCAGCTTAGATCTGAGGGTTAGGACCTACGAGCAGTACTTC.

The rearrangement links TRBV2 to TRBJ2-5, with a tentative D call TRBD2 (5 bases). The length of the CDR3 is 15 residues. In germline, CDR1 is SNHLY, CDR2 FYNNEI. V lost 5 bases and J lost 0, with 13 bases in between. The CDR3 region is CASSREGSYQETQYF. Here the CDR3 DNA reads TGTGCCAGCAGTCGTGAGGGCTCGTACCAAGAGACCCAGTACTTC.

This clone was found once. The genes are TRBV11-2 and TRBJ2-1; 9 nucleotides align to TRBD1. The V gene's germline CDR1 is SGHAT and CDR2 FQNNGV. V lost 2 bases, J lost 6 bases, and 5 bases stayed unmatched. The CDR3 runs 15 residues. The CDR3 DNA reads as TGTGCCAGCAGCTTAAGGACAGGGGACGGCAATGAGCAGTTCTTC. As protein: CASSLRTGDGNEQFF.

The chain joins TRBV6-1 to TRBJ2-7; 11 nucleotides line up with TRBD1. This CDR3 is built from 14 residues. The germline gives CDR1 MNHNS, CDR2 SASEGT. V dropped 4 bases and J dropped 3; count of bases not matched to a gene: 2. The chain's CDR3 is CASSAGTGGYEQYF. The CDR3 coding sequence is TGTGCCAGCAGTGCGGGGACAGGGGGCTACGAGCAGTACTTC.

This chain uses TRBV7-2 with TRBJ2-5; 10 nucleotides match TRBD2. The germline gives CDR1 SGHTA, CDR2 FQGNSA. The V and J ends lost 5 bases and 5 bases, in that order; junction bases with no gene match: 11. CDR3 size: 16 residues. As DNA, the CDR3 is TGTGCCAGCAGCCCCTATTCGCTAGCGGGAGTTGAGACCCAGTACTTC. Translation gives CASSPYSLAGVETQYF.

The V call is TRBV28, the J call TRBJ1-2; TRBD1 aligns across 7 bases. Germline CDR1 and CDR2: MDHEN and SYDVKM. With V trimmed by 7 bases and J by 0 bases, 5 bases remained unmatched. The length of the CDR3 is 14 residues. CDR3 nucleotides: TGTGCCAGCACTCCTGGGACAGCTAACTATGGCTACACCTTC. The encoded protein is CASTPGTANYGYTF.

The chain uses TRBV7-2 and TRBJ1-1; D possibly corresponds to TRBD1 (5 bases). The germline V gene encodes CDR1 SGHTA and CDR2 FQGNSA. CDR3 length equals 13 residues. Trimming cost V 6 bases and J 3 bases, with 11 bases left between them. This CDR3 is CASSPNRYTEAFF. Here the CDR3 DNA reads TGTGCCAGCAGTCCCAACAGGTACACTGAAGCTTTCTTT.

The CDR3 protein is CASSGQGLASADTQYF. CDR3 DNA sequence: TGCGCCAGCAGCGGCCAGGGACTAGCTTCTGCAGATACGCAGTATTTT. The chain recombines TRBV5-1 with TRBJ2-3; 9 bases match TRBD2. V lost 4 bases and J lost 4; bases outside the gene matches: 10. This CDR3 has 16 residues. Germline-derived CDR1 and CDR2 are SGHRS and YFSETQ.

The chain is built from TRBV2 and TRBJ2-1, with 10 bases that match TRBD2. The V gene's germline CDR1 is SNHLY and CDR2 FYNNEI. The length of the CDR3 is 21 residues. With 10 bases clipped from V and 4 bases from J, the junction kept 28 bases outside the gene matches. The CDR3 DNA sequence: TGTGCCACCACCGCGAGCTTCAGCGGGAGGGCCGTCACTCAGTCTTACAATGAGCAGTTCTTC. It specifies CATTASFSGRAVTQSYNEQFF.

Written as DNA, the CDR3 is TGTGCCAGTAGTTCGGGATACTATGGCTACACCTTC. It specifies CASSSGYYGYTF. The rearrangement uses TRBV19 and TRBJ1-2; D unclear. Per germline, CDR1 LNHDA and CDR2 SQIVND (reference sequence). The CDR3 contains 12 residues. V shed 5 bases and J shed 3 bases, with 7 bases lying between them.

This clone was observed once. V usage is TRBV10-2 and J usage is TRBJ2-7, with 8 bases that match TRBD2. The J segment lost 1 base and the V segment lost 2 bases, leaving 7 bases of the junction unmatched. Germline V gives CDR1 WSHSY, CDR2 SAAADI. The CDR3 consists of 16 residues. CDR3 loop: CASSEASGSSSYEQYF. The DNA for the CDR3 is TGCGCCAGCAGTGAGGCAAGCGGGAGTAGTTCCTACGAGCAGTACTTC.

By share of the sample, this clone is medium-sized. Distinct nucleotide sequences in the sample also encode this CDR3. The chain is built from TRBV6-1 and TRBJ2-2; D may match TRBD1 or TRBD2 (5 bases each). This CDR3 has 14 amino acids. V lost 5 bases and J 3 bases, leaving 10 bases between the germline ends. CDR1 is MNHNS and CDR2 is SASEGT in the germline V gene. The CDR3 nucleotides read TGTGCCAGCAGTCTTTTGGGGGACACCGGGGAGCTGTTTTTT. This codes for CASSLLGDTGELFF.

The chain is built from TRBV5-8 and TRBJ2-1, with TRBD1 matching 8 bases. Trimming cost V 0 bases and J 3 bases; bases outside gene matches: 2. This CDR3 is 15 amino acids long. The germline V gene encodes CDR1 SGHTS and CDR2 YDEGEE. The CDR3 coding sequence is TGTGCCAGCAGCTTGGAACAGGGGGGCTACAATGAGCAGTTCTTC. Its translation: CASSLEQGGYNEQFF.

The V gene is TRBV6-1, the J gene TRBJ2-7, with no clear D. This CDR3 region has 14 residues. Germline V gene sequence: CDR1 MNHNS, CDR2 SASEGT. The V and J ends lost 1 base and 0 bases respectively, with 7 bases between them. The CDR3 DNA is TGTGCCAGCAGTGAAGACACCAACTCCTACGAGCAGTACTTC. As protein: CASSEDTNSYEQYF.

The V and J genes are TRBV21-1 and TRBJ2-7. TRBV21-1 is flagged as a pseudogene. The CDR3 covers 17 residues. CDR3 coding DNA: TGTGCCAGCAGCTCACGGGGGCTTCCGCCACCCTCCTACGAGCAGTACTTC. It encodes CASSSRGLPPPSYEQYF.

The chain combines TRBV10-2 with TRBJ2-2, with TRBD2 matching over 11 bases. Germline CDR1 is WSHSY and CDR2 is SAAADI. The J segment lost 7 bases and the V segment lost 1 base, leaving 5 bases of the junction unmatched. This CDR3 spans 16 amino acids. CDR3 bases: TGCGCCAGCAGTGAGTTAGCGGGAGGGCCAGGCGGGGAGCTGTTTTTT. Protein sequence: CASSELAGGPGGELFF.